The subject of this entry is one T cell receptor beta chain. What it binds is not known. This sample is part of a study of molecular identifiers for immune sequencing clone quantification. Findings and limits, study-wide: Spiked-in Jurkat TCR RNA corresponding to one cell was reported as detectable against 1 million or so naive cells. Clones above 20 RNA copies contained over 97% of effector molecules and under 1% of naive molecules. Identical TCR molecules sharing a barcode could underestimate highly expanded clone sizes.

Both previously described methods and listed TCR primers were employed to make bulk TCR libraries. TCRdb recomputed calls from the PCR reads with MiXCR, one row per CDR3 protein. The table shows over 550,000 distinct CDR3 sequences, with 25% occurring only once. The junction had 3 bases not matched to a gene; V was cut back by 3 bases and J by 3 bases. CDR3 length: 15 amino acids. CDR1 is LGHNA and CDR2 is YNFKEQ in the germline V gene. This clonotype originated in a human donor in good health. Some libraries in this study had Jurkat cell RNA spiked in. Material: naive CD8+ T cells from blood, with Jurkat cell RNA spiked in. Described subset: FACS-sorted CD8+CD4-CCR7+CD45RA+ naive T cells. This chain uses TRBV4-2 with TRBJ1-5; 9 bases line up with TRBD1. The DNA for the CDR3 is TGTGCCAGCAGCCAGAGGGACAGGGACAATCAGCCCCAGCATTTT. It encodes CASSQRDRDNQPQHF.